The 10 T cell receptor beta chains reported below all come from one sample, sequenced in a study of control samples from healthy donors and cancer patients. Produced via immunoSEQ multiplex PCR; TCRdb's table is partial and in-frame only. The data contain about 170,000 clones, approximately 94% of them singletons. Sequenced sample: blood. These receptors all come from a woman aged 18-29 years in good health.

This chain joins TRBV27 and TRBJ2-7; D is unresolved. The germline V and J ends were trimmed by 4 bases and 1 base, with 14 bases remaining between them. This CDR3 is built from 15 residues. Looked up from germline, CDR1 is MNHEY and CDR2 is SMNVEV (reference sequence). In DNA form, the CDR3 reads TGTGCCAGCAGTTCAAATCCCAGGCCTTCCTACGAGCAGTACTTC. It specifies CASSSNPRPSYEQYF.

The genes are TRBV29-1 and TRBJ1-4; possible D gene TRBD1, 5 bases. CDR3 length: 12 amino acids. Germline values: CDR1 SQVTM, CDR2 ANQGSEA. Trimming pared 7 bases from V and 11 bases from J, leaving 17 bases between. The CDR3 loop is CSGTRVGGKLFF. CDR3 sequence (DNA): TGCAGCGGGACGCGTGTCGGGGGGAAACTGTTTTTT.

This rearrangement joins TRBV28 to TRBJ1-5, with D unclear. The length of the CDR3 is 13 residues. V dropped 7 bases and J dropped 3 bases, with 10 bases sitting between them. Germline CDR1 is MDHEN and CDR2 is SYDVKM. CDR3 bases: TGTGCCAGCATCCTGAACCCCAATCAGCCCCAGCATTTT. It is translated as CASILNPNQPQHF.

The gene calls are TRBV7-3 and TRBJ1-1; a weak D match, TRBD1 (6 bases). The germline gives CDR1 SGHTA, CDR2 FQGTGA. The CDR3 totals 15 residues. V was trimmed by 5 bases and J by 3 bases, leaving 16 bases between them. As DNA, the CDR3 is TGTGCCAGCAGCCCATGGGGGCCTGGGGACACTGAAGCTTTCTTT. This gives the protein CASSPWGPGDTEAFF.

J is TRBJ1-1 and V is TRBV19, with 7 bases matching TRBD1. Germline V gene sequence: CDR1 LNHDA, CDR2 SQIVND (reference sequence). V lost 8 bases to trimming and J lost 2 bases; unmatched junction nucleotides: 5. The CDR3 sequence is 13 residues long. As DNA, the CDR3 is TGTGCCAGTGGGGACAGCCCCAACACTGAAGCTTTCTTT. Translation: CASGDSPNTEAFF. Full variable domain (remainder filled in from reference TRBV19 and TRBJ1-1): DGGITQSPKYLFRKEGQNVTLSCEQNLNHDAMYWYRQDPGQGLRLIYYSQIVNDFQKGDIAEGYSVSREKKESFPLTVTSAQKNPTAFYLCASGDSPNTEAFFGQGTRLTVV.

For the CDR3, the DNA is TGTGCCAGCAGCCCCGGGAGCTCCTACGAGCAGTACTTC. This sequence encodes CASSPGSSYEQYF. The V and J genes are TRBV5-6 and TRBJ2-7; D is perhaps TRBD2 (6 bases). CDR1 SGHDT and CDR2 YYEEEE come from the germline V gene. The CDR3 sequence is 13 residues long. Trimming cost V 4 bases and J 0 bases, with 8 bases left between them. Full variable domain (missing parts from reference TRBV5-6 and TRBJ2-7): DAGVTQSPTHLIKTRGQQVTLRCSPKSGHDTVSWYQQALGQGPQFIFQYYEEEERQRGNFPDRFSGHQFPNYSSELNVNALLLGDSALYLCASSPGSSYEQYFGPGTRLTVT.

V is TRBV27 and J is TRBJ1-2; D unclear. This CDR3 contains 14 residues. Germline loops: CDR1 MNHEY, CDR2 SMNVEV (reference sequence). Trimming removed 5 bases at V and 7 bases at J, with 17 bases between. This CDR3 is CASSPTSASRGYTF. CDR3 coding DNA: TGTGCCAGCAGTCCGACCTCAGCCTCGCGTGGCTACACCTTC.

The chain recombines TRBV5-1 with TRBJ1-4; D gene ambiguous. The CDR3 is made up of 15 amino acids. Germline V lookup: CDR1 SGHRS, CDR2 YFSETQ. V dropped 0 bases and J dropped 5 bases, with 11 bases sitting between them. The chain's CDR3 is CASSLEGVLNEKLFF. In DNA form, the CDR3 reads TGCGCCAGCAGCTTGGAGGGTGTGCTGAATGAAAAACTGTTTTTT.

This rearrangement joins TRBV7-2 to TRBJ2-7; weak D call: TRBD2 (6 bases). V dropped 5 bases and J dropped 2 bases, with 16 bases sitting between them. This CDR3 has 15 amino acids. The V gene's germline CDR1 is SGHTA and CDR2 FQGNSA. CDR3 region: CASSPPLGGAYEQYF. The CDR3 bases are TGTGCCAGCAGCCCCCCCCTGGGGGGAGCCTACGAGCAGTACTTC. The full variable domain, in which reference TRBV7-2 and TRBJ2-7 provide the parts outside the CDR3, is GAGVSQSPSNKVTEKGKDVELRCDPISGHTALYWYRQSLGQGLEFLIYFQGNSAPDKSGLPSDRFSAERTGGSVSTLTIQRTQQEDSAVYLCASSPPLGGAYEQYFGPGTRLTVT.

The genes are TRBV7-9 and TRBJ1-6; perhaps TRBD1 as D (5 bases). Deletions cut 0 bases from V and 8 bases from J, with 11 bases between. This CDR3 is 15 amino acids long. Germline CDR1 and CDR2: SEHNR and FQNEAQ (reference sequence). The CDR3 is CASSLALTEDSPLHF. In DNA, the CDR3 is TGTGCCAGCAGCTTAGCGCTGACAGAAGATTCACCCCTCCACTTT.